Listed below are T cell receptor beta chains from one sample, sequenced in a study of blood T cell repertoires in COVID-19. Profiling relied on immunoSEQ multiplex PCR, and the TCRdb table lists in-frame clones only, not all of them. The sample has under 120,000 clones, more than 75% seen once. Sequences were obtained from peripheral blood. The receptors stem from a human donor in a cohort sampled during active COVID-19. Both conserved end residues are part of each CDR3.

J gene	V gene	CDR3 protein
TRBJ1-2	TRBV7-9	CASSLNPGLLDLGRGYTF
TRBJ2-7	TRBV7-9	CASSLAGSLYEQYF
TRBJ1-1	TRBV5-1	CASSFTGDNTEAFF
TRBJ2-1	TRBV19	CASSIARYDGDEQFF
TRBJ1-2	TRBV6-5	CASSSTRQPNYGYTF
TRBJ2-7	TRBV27	CASSSGTGIGEQYF
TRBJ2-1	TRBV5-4	CASRERGGRYNEQFF
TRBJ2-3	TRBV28	CASSSRDRVNTQYF
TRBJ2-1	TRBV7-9	CASSAGSGAYNEQFF
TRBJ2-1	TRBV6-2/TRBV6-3	CASSYLAAPYNEQFF
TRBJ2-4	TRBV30	CAWSRLAQNIQYF